Sequencing of this T cell receptor beta chain was carried out in a study of CD8 T cells in ankylosing spondylitis. Whole-study results and caveats: Past studies reported some motif variants in reactive arthritis synovial fluid and blood.

This clonotype was found many times. What it binds is unknown. Each CDR3 protein gets one entry after TCRdb re-called the 5' RACE reads with MiXCR. The sample contains about 90,000 distinct CDR3 sequences, around 30% of which appear only once. The CDR3 has 14 amino acids. Sequencing input: blood, either unsorted or a sorted T cell fraction (not recorded which). This TCR was sampled from a male donor with ankylosing spondylitis or in good health (not recorded which). V and J are TRBV21-1 and TRBJ2-1; TRBD1 reflects the table's D call only, with no check against the DNA. TRBV21-1 is a pseudogene segment. The CDR3 DNA is TGTGCCAGCACCTTGGGACAGGGAGTAAATGAGCAGTTCTTC. Protein sequence: CASTLGQGVNEQFF.